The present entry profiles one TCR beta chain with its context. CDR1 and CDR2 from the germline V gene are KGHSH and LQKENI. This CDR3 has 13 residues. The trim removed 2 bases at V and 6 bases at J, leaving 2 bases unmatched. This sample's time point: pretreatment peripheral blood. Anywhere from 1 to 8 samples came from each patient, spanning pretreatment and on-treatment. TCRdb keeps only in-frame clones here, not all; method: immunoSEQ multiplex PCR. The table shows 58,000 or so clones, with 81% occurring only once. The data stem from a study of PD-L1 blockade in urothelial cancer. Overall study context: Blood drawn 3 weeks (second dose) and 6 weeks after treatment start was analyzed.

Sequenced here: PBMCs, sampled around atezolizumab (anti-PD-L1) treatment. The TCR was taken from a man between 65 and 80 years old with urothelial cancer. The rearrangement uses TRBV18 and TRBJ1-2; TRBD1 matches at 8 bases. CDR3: CASSPWGQDGYTF. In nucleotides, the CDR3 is TGTGCCAGCTCACCATGGGGACAGGATGGCTACACCTTC.